What follows is one TCR beta chain and its context. The data originate from a study of blood T cell repertoires in COVID-19. Produced via immunoSEQ multiplex PCR; TCRdb's table is partial and in-frame only. Altogether approximately 38,000 clones are present, roughly 83% being singletons, with the ten largest covering 24%. The sequence derives from a human donor with acute or convalescent COVID-19. The donor label of this sample is uncertain. The sample taken for sequencing was peripheral blood.

The CDR3 DNA sequence: TGCGCCAGCAGCCAAGATTACGGACTAGCTTTCTTT. Translating gives CASSQDYGLAFF. The V and J genes are TRBV4-1 and TRBJ1-1; no reliable D call. V lost 0 bases, J lost 10 bases, and 9 bases lay in between. Germline loops: CDR1 MGHRA, CDR2 YSYEKL. This CDR3 comprises 12 residues.